The entry that follows covers one T cell receptor beta chain sequence. The CDR3 consists of 15 residues. Germline CDR1 and CDR2: SGHRS and YFSETQ. Germline trimming cut 0 bases from V and 3 bases from J; bases unmatched to any gene: 5. These data originate in a study of shared clonotypes between healthy human individuals. Generated by immunoSEQ multiplex PCR, the TCRdb table keeps only in-frame clones and is missing some. Found here are about 1.1 million clones, roughly 80% of them singletons; the top ten hold 0.7% to 0.95%. The clonotype was recovered from a man between 18 and 35 years old in good health. Some clones in this sample may be carry-over from other donors' samples. This sequence joins TRBV5-1 and TRBJ2-7; TRBD2 matches 8 bases. The sequenced material came from memory CD4+ T cells from PBMCs. Stated subset: CD45RA-negative fraction. The CDR3 DNA follows: TGCGCCAGCAGCTTGGACAGCGGGAGTGTCTACGAGCAGTACTTC. It yields the protein CASSLDSGSVYEQYF.